The 32 T cell receptor beta chains below all came from one sample that was sequenced in a study of patients and donors after allogeneic stem cell transplantation (dated by TCRdb to the early 2020s). To prepare the library, RT-PCR was applied. Instrument on record: NextSeq 550. In TCRdb, the public reads were trimmed at Q25 with fastp and aligned with MiXCR, with productive beta chains retained. Entries that share a CDR3 protein sequence are merged under the most common genes and DNA. The sample includes about 960,000 distinct CDR3 sequences, with roughly 18% observed a single time. Of the sample, 5.5% to 6.5% is held by the ten largest clones. Sequenced material: blood, either unsorted or a sorted T cell fraction (not recorded which). The receptors were sampled from a human donor who was either an allogeneic HSCT recipient or a stem cell or donor lymphocyte infusion donor (not recorded which). It is not recorded whose cells these are; they may come from a transplant donor.

The chain's CDR3 is CSAPRQGLETQYF. CDR3 DNA: TGCAGTGCCCCCCGACAGGGACTTGAGACCCAGTACTTC. The J gene is TRBJ2-5, the V gene TRBV20-1, with D possibly being TRBD1 (7 bases). Germline CDR1 DFQATT, CDR2 SNEGSKA (reference sequence). The CDR3 contains 13 residues. Trimming stripped 6 bases from V and 5 bases from J, with 16 bases between.

This clonotype has a count of ten or more. The J gene is TRBJ1-1, the V gene TRBV29-1; maybe TRBD1 (6 bases). This CDR3 is built from 13 residues. V was cut by 7 bases and J by 0 bases, with 12 bases left in between. The germline V gene has CDR1 SQVTM and CDR2 ANQGSEA. CDR3 nucleotides: TGCAGCGCTCGAACAGGGATGAACACTGAAGCTTTCTTT. It specifies CSARTGMNTEAFF.

This clonotype was detected a few times. V usage is TRBV2 and J usage is TRBJ2-1, with D possibly matching TRBD1 (5 bases). Germline CDR1 SNHLY, CDR2 FYNNEI. Trimming left V 1 base short and J 10 bases short, with 8 bases between. CDR3 length: 12 amino acids. CDR3 coding DNA: TGTGCCAGCAGTGAAGGGACACCGGAGCAGTTCTTC. Its translation: CASSEGTPEQFF. The variable domain in full, completed from reference TRBV2 and TRBJ2-1, reads EPEVTQTPSHQVTQMGQEVILRCVPISNHLYFYWYRQILGQKVEFLVSFYNNEISEKSEIFDDQFSVERPDGSNFTLKIRSTKLEDSAMYFCASSEGTPEQFFGPGTRLTVL.

This chain uses TRBV27 with TRBJ1-5; no definite D call. Germline V CDR1 and CDR2: MNHEY, SMNVEV (reference sequence). The CDR3 totals 15 residues. The V end was cut by 8 bases, the J end by 0 bases, with 14 bases between. The CDR3 here is CASRGREHSNQPQHF. The CDR3 region has the DNA TGTGCCAGCCGTGGACGGGAGCATAGCAATCAGCCCCAGCATTTT.

This clonotype was counted a few times. The V call is TRBV5-1, the J call TRBJ2-3; possibly TRBD2 for D (6 bases). Germline CDR1 reads SGHRS; CDR2 reads YFSETQ. Trimming left V 3 bases short and J 2 bases short, with 10 bases between. The CDR3 runs 14 residues. CDR3 in amino acids: CASSWRELTDTQYF. For the CDR3, the DNA is TGCGCCAGCAGCTGGAGGGAACTCACAGATACGCAGTATTTT.

This clonotype has a count of ten or more. The chain is built from TRBV12-3 or TRBV12-4 and TRBJ1-6, with D perhaps TRBD1 (5 bases). V lost 5 bases and J 2 bases, leaving 13 bases between the germline ends. The CDR3 has 16 residues. CDR3 in DNA: TGTGCCAGCAGTACCGCCGTGGGACCCTATAATTCACCCCTCCACTTT. Translating it yields CASSTAVGPYNSPLHF.

The gene calls are TRBV9 and TRBJ2-7; D remains unclear. The V and J ends lost 2 bases and 2 bases respectively, with 11 bases between them. Looked up from germline, CDR1 is SGDLS and CDR2 is YYNGEE. This CDR3 region has 14 residues. CDR3 protein: CASSVEEGTYEQYF. The CDR3 DNA follows: TGTGCCAGCAGCGTTGAGGAAGGCACCTACGAGCAGTACTTC.

This clonotype occurred a few times. The V and J genes are TRBV7-9 and TRBJ2-1, with D possibly matching TRBD2 (6 bases). Trimming stripped 5 bases from V and 8 bases from J, with 16 bases between. The CDR3 is 14 residues long. Germline V lookup: CDR1 SEHNR, CDR2 FQNEAQ (reference sequence). The CDR3 loop reads CASSPGLGGDEQFF. The CDR3 region has the DNA TGTGCCAGCAGCCCCGGACTGGGAGGCGATGAGCAGTTCTTC.

This clonotype was seen more than once but under ten times. The gene calls are TRBV20-1 and TRBJ1-2; no firm D call. The CDR3 length is 12 residues. Germline V CDR1 and CDR2: DFQATT, SNEGSKA (reference sequence). V lost 4 bases and J lost 2, with 8 bases in between. The DNA for the CDR3 is TGCAGTGCTATAGACGAAAACTATGGCTACACCTTC. Encoded protein: CSAIDENYGYTF.

CDR3 in DNA: TGTGCCAGCAGTGGGGGGCGACTAGCGGGGTGGAATGAGCAGTTCTTC. It translates to CASSGGRLAGWNEQFF. V usage is TRBV6-1 and J usage is TRBJ2-1; TRBD2 agrees at 11 bases. The V and J ends lost 4 bases and 7 bases, in that order; junction bases with no gene match: 9. The CDR3 sequence is 16 residues long. Per germline, CDR1 MNHNS and CDR2 SASEGT.

This chain joins TRBV4-2 and TRBJ2-3; TRBD2 matches at 10 bases. Germline-derived CDR1 and CDR2 are LGHNA and YNFKEQ. Germline trimming cut 4 bases from V and 3 bases from J; bases unmatched to any gene: 13. The CDR3 consists of 18 residues. The chain's CDR3 is CASSRQGNSGGLTDTQYF. DNA of the CDR3: TGTGCCAGCAGCCGGCAAGGGAATAGCGGGGGGCTAACAGATACGCAGTATTTT.

The V call is TRBV25-1, the J call TRBJ2-1; D call uncertain. The V gene lost 7 bases and the J gene lost 0 bases, with 16 bases spanning the gap. The CDR3 spans 16 residues. Looked up from germline, CDR1 is MGHDK and CDR2 is SYGVNS. CDR3 in amino acids: CASTPKWRSSYNEQFF. CDR3 sequence (DNA): TGTGCCAGCACCCCCAAATGGCGTAGCTCCTACAATGAGCAGTTCTTC. The variable domain in full, with the rest retrieved from reference TRBV25-1 and TRBJ2-1, is EADIYQTPRYLVIGTGKKITLECSQTMGHDKMYWYQQDPGMELHLIHYSYGVNSTEKGDLSSESTVSRIRTEHFPLTLESARPSHTSQYLCASTPKWRSSYNEQFFGPGTRLTVL.

This clonotype was seen more than once but under ten times. This rearrangement joins TRBV4-3 to TRBJ2-7; 8 nucleotides match TRBD1. The CDR3 spans 15 residues. V was clipped by 3 bases and J by 3 bases; unmatched bases: 7. CDR1 is LGHNA, CDR2 YSLEER, per germline. CDR3 nucleotides: TGCGCCAGCAGCCACGGACAGGGTCTTGACTACGAGCAGTACTTC. Translating gives CASSHGQGLDYEQYF.

The V gene is TRBV20-1, the J gene TRBJ2-2; D perhaps matches TRBD2 (5 bases). The CDR3 is made up of 14 amino acids. Trimming left V 0 bases short and J 1 base short, with 6 bases between. Germline CDR1 is DFQATT and CDR2 is SNEGSKA (reference sequence). In DNA form, the CDR3 reads TGCAGTGCTAGAGAAGCGGTGAACACCGGGGAGCTGTTTTTT. It yields the protein CSAREAVNTGELFF.

The gene calls are TRBV29-1 and TRBJ2-5; TRBD2 agrees at 11 bases. Germline CDR1 reads SQVTM; CDR2 reads ANQGSEA. The CDR3 is 13 amino acids. The ends lost 4 bases at V and 3 bases at J; junction bases unmatched: 1. The DNA for the CDR3 is TGCAGCGTTGCGGGACTAGCGGAAGAGACCCAGTACTTC. Protein: CSVAGLAEETQYF.

V gene TRBV3-1 combines with J gene TRBJ1-6; no clear D. The germline V gene has CDR1 LGHDT and CDR2 YNNKEL (reference sequence). CDR3 length equals 14 residues. The V gene lost 0 bases and the J gene lost 7 bases, with 7 bases spanning the gap. CDR3 region: CASSQEEGNSPLHF. The CDR3 DNA follows: TGTGCCAGCAGCCAAGAAGAAGGGAATTCACCCCTCCACTTT. Complete variable domain (other parts from reference TRBV3-1 and TRBJ1-6): DTAVSQTPKYLVTQMGNDKSIKCEQNLGHDTMYWYKQDSKKFLKIMFSYNNKELIINETVPNRFSPKSPDKAHLNLHINSLELGDSAVYFCASSQEEGNSPLHFGNGTRLTVT.

This clonotype was seen many times. The chain has TRBV20-1 and TRBJ2-2; possible D gene TRBD1, 6 bases. In germline, CDR1 is DFQATT, CDR2 SNEGSKA (reference sequence). The CDR3 has 16 residues. V was shortened by 0 bases and J by 3 bases, with 14 bases between the two germline ends. CDR3 protein: CSARDPRTADTGELFF. The CDR3 DNA follows: TGCAGTGCTAGAGACCCAAGGACAGCGGACACCGGGGAGCTGTTTTTT.

In this sample, this clonotype turned up many times. The chain combines TRBV4-1 with TRBJ2-1, with D perhaps matching TRBD1 (5 bases). The CDR3 spans 11 residues. Germline values: CDR1 MGHRA, CDR2 YSYEKL. V lost 5 bases and J 10 bases, leaving 9 bases between the germline ends. CDR3 in DNA: TGCGCCAGCAGCTTCCCAGGGGAGCAGTTCTTC. Translated: CASSFPGEQFF.

Of note for this clonotype: The germline gene is not matched at one end of the junction; a read error may be the cause. V and J are TRBV3-1 and TRBJ2-5; no firm D call. CDR1 and CDR2 (germline): LGHDT, YNNKEL (reference sequence). This CDR3 is built from 10 residues. CDR3 residues: CASSQGSVQF. CDR3 coding DNA: TGTGCCAGCAGCCAGGGGTCGGTCCAGTTC.

V and J are TRBV9 and TRBJ1-2; tentative D call: TRBD1 (6 bases). The CDR3 covers 15 residues. The V gene lost 0 bases and the J gene lost 8 bases, with 17 bases spanning the gap. Germline values: CDR1 SGDLS, CDR2 YYNGEE. The CDR3 loop reads CASSVGGRQGWGYTF. In DNA form, the CDR3 reads TGTGCCAGCAGCGTAGGAGGCCGGCAGGGGTGGGGCTACACCTTC.

This chain connects TRBV20-1 to TRBJ2-1, with TRBD2 identical over 8 bases. In germline, CDR1 is DFQATT, CDR2 SNEGSKA (reference sequence). V gave up 2 bases and J gave up 2 bases; unmatched junction bases: 2. This CDR3 is 14 amino acids long. As DNA, the CDR3 is TGCAGTGCTAGACAACTAGCGGCCTACAATGAGCAGTTCTTC. Translated, it gives CSARQLAAYNEQFF.

This clonotype was seen only once. The chain recombines TRBV20-1 with TRBJ2-2, with D perhaps matching TRBD2 (5 bases). The length of the CDR3 is 13 residues. Germline lookup yields CDR1 DFQATT and CDR2 SNEGSKA (reference sequence). V shed 5 bases and J shed 4 bases, with 11 bases lying between them. The CDR3 is CSADPTSTGELFF. As DNA, the CDR3 is TGCAGTGCTGACCCCACTAGCACCGGGGAGCTGTTTTTT.

The rearrangement joins TRBV18 to TRBJ1-5, with D tentatively TRBD1 (5 bases). The CDR3 is 16 amino acids. V shed 1 base and J shed 2 bases, with 12 bases lying between them. Germline V lookup: CDR1 KGHSH, CDR2 LQKENI. CDR3: CASSPRSVQGNQPQHF. The CDR3 bases are TGTGCCAGCTCACCACGCAGCGTACAGGGCAATCAGCCCCAGCATTTT.

This clonotype was observed a handful of times. The rearrangement joins TRBV30 to TRBJ2-7; a weak D match, TRBD2 (6 bases). Trimming removed 0 bases at V and 3 bases at J, with 9 bases between. Germline V gene sequence: CDR1 GTSNPN, CDR2 SVGIG (reference sequence). The CDR3 has 13 amino acids. The CDR3: CAWSVGLVYEQYF. CDR3 coding DNA: TGTGCCTGGAGTGTGGGACTTGTCTACGAGCAGTACTTC. Full variable domain (outside the CDR3, taken from reference TRBV30 and TRBJ2-7): SQTIHQWPATLVQPVGSPLSLECTVEGTSNPNLYWYRQAAGRGLQLLFYSVGIGQISSEVPQNLSASRPQDRQFILSSKKLLLSDSGFYLCAWSVGLVYEQYFGPGTRLTVT.

The J gene is TRBJ2-5, the V gene TRBV20-1, with TRBD2 identical over 10 bases. After removal of 0 bases from V and 5 bases from J, the junction contained 9 bases not matched to a gene. This CDR3 region has 16 residues. The germline V gene encodes CDR1 DFQATT and CDR2 SNEGSKA (reference sequence). The CDR3 reads CSARDPKSGGAETQYF. DNA for the CDR3: TGCAGTGCTAGAGATCCGAAAAGCGGGGGGGCTGAGACCCAGTACTTC.

This clonotype occurred a few times. DNA of the CDR3: TGTGCCAGCAGACAGGGAACGGGTTCACCCCTCCACTTT. Protein: CASRQGTGSPLHF. The J gene is TRBJ1-6, the V gene TRBV7-3; TRBD1 is a possible D gene (6 bases). This CDR3 has 13 amino acids. Germline V gene sequence: CDR1 SGHTA, CDR2 FQGTGA. V was cut by 6 bases and J by 9 bases, with 12 bases left in between.

In its sample, this clonotype was seen a few times. The rearrangement joins TRBV29-1 to TRBJ2-5; possible D gene TRBD1, 6 bases. The V gene lost 7 bases and the J gene lost 1 base, with 16 bases spanning the gap. Germline values: CDR1 SQVTM, CDR2 ANQGSEA. This CDR3 region has 14 residues. In DNA, the CDR3 is TGCAGCGGTACCATCGGGACACTCCAAGAGACCCAGTACTTC. This translates into CSGTIGTLQETQYF.

This clonotype was detected many times. The chain joins TRBV7-3 to TRBJ2-3; perhaps TRBD2 as D (5 bases). CDR3 size: 13 residues. Germline V gene sequence: CDR1 SGHTA, CDR2 FQGTGA. V shed 3 bases and J shed 2 bases, with 6 bases lying between them. CDR3 bases: TGTGCCAGCAGCTTGGACTTCACAGATACGCAGTATTTT. Its translation: CASSLDFTDTQYF.

This clonotype was seen many times. This sequence joins TRBV12-3 or TRBV12-4 and TRBJ1-1, with D possibly matching TRBD1 (5 bases). The CDR3 has 17 amino acids. V was pared by 4 bases and J by 0 bases, with 18 bases between. This CDR3 is CASSSPQDRRMNTEAFF. Written as DNA, the CDR3 is TGTGCCAGCAGTTCACCACAGGACCGCCGAATGAACACTGAAGCTTTCTTT.

The DNA of the CDR3 is TGTGCCACCAGTGACTCCCAAATGGGCGGCTATGGCTACACCTTC. Translating gives CATSDSQMGGYGYTF. This rearrangement joins TRBV24-1 to TRBJ1-2; D is undetermined. The CDR3 loop spans 15 amino acids. Germline CDR1 and CDR2: KGHDR and SFDVKD. Trimming took 4 bases from V and 4 from J, leaving 15 bases between them.

The gene calls are TRBV12-3 or TRBV12-4 and TRBJ1-1, with D unresolved. Trimming removed 8 bases from V and 4 bases from J, with 5 bases in between. The CDR3 has 10 residues. CDR3 protein: CASLGTEAFF. CDR3 in DNA: TGTGCCAGCCTGGGCACTGAAGCTTTCTTT.

This clonotype was recorded at least ten times. The chain combines TRBV5-6 with TRBJ2-7; the D is unclear. Germline CDR1 and CDR2: SGHDT and YYEEEE. The CDR3 covers 12 residues. V gave up 0 bases and J gave up 4 bases, with 5 bases separating them. CDR3 in DNA: TGTGCCAGCAGCTTGGAGTGGTACGAGCAGTACTTC. As protein: CASSLEWYEQYF.